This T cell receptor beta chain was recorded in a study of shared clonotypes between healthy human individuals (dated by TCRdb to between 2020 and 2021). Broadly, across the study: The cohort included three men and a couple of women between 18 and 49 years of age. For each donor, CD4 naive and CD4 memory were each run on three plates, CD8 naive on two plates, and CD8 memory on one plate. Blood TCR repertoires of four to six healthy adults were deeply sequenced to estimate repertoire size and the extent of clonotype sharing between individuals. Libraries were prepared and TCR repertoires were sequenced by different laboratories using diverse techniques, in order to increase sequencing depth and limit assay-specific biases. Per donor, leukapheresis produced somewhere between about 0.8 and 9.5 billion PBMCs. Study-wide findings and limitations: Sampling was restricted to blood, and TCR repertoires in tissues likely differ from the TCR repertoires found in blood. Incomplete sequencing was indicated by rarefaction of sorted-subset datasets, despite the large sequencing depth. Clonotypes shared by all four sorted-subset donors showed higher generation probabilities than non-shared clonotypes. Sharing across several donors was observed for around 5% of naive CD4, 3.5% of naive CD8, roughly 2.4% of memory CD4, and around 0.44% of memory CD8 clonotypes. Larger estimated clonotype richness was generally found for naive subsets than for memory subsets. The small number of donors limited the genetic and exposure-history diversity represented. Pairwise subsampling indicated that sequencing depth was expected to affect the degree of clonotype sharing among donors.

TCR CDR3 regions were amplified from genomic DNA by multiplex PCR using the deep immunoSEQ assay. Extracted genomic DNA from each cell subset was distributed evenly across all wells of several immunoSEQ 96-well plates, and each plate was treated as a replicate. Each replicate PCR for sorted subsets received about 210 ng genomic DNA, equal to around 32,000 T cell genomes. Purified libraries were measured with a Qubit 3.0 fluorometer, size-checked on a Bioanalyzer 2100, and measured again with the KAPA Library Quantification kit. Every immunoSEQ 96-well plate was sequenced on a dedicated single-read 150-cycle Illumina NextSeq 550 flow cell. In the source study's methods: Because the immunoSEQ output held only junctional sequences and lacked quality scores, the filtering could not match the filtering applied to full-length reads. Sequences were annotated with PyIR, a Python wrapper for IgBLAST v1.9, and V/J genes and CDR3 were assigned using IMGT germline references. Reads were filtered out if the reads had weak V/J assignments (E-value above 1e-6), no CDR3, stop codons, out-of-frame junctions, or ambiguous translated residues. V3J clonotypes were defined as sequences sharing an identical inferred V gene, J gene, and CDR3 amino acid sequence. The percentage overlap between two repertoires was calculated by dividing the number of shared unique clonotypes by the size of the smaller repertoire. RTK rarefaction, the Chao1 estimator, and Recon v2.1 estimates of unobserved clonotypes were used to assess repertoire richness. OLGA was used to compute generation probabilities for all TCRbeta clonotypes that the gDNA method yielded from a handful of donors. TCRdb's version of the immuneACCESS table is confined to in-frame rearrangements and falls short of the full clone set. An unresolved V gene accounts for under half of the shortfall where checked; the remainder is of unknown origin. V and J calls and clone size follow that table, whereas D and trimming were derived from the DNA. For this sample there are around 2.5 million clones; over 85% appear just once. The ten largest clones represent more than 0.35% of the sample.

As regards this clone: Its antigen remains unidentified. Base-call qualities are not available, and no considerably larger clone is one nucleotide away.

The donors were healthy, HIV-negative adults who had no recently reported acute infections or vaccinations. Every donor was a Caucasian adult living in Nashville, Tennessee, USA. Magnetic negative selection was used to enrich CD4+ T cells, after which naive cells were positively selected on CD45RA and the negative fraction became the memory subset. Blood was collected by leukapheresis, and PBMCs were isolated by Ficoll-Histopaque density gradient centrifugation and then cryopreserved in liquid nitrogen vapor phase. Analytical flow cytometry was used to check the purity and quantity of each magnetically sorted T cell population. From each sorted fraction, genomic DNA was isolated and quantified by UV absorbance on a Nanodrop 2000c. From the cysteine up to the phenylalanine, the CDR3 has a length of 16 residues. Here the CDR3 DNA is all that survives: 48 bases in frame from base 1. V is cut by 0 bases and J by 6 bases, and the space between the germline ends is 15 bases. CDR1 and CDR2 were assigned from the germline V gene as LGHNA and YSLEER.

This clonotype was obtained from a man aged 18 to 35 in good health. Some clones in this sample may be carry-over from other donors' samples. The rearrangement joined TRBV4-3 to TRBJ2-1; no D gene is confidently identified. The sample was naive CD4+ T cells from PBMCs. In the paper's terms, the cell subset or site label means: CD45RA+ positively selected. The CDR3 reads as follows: CASSQEGRGWGNEQFF. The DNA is TGCGCCAGCAGCCAAGAGGGAAGAGGTTGGGGCAATGAGCAGTTCTTC.